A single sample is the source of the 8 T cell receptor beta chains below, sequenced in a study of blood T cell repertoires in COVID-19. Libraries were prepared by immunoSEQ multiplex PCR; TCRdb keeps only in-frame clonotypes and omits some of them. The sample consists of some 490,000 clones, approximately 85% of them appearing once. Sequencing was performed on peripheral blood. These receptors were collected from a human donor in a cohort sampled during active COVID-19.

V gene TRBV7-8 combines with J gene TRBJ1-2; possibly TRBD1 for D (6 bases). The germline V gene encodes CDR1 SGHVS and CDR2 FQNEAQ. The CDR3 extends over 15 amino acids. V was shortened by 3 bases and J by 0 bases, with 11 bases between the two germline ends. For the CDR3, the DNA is TGTGCCAGCAGCTTTGGCGGGGGCTCTAACTATGGCTACACCTTC. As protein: CASSFGGGSNYGYTF.

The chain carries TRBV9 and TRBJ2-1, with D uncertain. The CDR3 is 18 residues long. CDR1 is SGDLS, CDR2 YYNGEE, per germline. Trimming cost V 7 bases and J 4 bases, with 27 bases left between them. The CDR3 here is CASPPPLDTGKIYNEQFF. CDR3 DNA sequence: TGTGCCAGCCCCCCACCCCTTGACACCGGCAAGATTTACAATGAGCAGTTCTTC.

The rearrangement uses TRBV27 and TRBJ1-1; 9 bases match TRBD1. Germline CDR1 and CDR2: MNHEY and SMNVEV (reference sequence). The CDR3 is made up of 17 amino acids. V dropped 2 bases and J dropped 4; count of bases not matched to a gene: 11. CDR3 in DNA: TGTGCCAGCAGTTTACTAGGGACAGGGAAGTCTAGCACTGAAGCTTTCTTT. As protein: CASSLLGTGKSSTEAFF.

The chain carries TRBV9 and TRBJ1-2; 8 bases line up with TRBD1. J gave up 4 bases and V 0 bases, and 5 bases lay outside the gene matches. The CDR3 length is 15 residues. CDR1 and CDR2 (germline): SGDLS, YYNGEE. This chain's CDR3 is CASSVATGVGYGYTF. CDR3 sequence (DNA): TGTGCCAGCAGCGTAGCGACAGGGGTAGGCTATGGCTACACCTTC.

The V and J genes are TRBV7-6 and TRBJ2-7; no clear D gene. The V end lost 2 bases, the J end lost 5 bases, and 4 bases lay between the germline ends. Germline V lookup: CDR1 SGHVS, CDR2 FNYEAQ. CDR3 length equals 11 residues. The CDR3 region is CASSLNNEQYF. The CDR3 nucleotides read TGTGCCAGCAGCTTAAATAACGAGCAGTACTTC. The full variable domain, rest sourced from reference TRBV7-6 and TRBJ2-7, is GAGVSQSPRYKVTKRGQDVALRCDPISGHVSLYWYRQALGQGPEFLTYFNYEAQQDKSGLPNDRFSAERPEGSISTLTIQRTEQRDSAMYRCASSLNNEQYFGPGTRLTVT.

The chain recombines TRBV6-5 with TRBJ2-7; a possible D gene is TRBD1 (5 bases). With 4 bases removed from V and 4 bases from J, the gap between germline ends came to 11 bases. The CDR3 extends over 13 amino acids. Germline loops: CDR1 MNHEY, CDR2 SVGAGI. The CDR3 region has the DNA TGTGCCAGCAGTTCTTCAGGGTTTTACGAGCAGTACTTC. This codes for CASSSSGFYEQYF.

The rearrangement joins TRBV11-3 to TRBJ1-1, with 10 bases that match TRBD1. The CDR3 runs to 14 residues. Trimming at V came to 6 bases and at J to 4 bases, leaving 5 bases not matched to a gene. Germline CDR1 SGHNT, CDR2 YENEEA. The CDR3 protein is CASRRTGGSTEAFF. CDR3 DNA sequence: TGTGCCAGCAGGCGGACAGGGGGGTCCACTGAAGCTTTCTTT. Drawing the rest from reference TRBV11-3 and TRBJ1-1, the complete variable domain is EAGVVQSPRYKIIEKKQPVAFWCNPISGHNTLYWYLQNLGQGPELLIRYENEEAVDDSQLPKDRFSAERLKGVDSTLKIQPAELGDSAVYLCASRRTGGSTEAFFGQGTRLTVV.

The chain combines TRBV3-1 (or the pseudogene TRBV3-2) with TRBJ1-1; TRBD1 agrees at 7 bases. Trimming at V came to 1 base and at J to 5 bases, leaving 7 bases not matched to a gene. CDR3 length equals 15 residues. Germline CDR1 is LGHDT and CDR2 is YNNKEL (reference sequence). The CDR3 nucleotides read TGTGCCAGCAGCCAAGTCAGGGGGGCCTCTACTGAAGCTTTCTTT. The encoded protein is CASSQVRGASTEAFF.